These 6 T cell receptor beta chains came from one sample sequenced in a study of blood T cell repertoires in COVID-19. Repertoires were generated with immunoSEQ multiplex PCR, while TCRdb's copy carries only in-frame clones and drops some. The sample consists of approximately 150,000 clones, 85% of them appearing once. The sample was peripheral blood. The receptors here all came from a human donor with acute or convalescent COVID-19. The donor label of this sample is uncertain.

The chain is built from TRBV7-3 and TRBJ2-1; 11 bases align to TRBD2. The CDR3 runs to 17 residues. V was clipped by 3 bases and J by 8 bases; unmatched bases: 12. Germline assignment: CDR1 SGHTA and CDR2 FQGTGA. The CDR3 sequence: CASSFKLAGAYMDEQFF. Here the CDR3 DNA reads TGTGCCAGCAGCTTCAAACTAGCGGGGGCCTACATGGATGAGCAGTTCTTC.

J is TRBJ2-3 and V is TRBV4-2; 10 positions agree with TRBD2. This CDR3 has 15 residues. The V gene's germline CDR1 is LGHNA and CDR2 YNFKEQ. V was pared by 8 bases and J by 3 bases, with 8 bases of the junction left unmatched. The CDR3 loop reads CASSLAGGRTDTQYF. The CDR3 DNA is TGTGCCAGCTCCTTAGCGGGAGGTCGGACAGATACGCAGTATTTT.

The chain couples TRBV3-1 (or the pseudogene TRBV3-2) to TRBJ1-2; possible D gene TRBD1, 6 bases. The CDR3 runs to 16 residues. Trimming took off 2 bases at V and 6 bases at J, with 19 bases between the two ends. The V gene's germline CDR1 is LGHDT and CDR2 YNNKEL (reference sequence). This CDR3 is CASSQQGWQDRNGYTF. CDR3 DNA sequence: TGTGCCAGCAGCCAACAGGGGTGGCAGGACCGTAATGGCTACACCTTC.

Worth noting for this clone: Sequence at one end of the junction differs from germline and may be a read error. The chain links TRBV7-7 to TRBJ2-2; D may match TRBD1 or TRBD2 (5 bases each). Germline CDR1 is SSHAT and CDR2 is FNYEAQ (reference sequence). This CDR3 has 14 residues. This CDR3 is CASSLAQGSGELFF. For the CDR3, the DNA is TGTGCTAGCAGCTTAGCGCAGGGATCGGGGGAGCTGTTTTTT.

Here the CDR3 reads CASSQQRGYQETQYF. CDR3 sequence (DNA): TGTGCCAGCAGTCAGCAGCGGGGGTACCAAGAGACCCAGTACTTC. The rearrangement uses TRBV6-2 or TRBV6-3 and TRBJ2-5, with 8 positions matching TRBD2. With 5 bases clipped from V and 0 bases from J, the junction kept 5 bases outside the gene matches. This CDR3 comprises 15 residues. Germline CDR1 reads MNHEY; CDR2 reads SVGEGT.

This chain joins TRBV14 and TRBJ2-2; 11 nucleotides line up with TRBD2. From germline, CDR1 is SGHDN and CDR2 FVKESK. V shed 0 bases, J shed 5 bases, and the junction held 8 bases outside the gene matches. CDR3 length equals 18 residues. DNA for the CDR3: TGTGCCAGCAGCCAAGATCTGCGGCTAGCGGGAGGAACCGGGGAGCTGTTTTTT. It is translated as CASSQDLRLAGGTGELFF.